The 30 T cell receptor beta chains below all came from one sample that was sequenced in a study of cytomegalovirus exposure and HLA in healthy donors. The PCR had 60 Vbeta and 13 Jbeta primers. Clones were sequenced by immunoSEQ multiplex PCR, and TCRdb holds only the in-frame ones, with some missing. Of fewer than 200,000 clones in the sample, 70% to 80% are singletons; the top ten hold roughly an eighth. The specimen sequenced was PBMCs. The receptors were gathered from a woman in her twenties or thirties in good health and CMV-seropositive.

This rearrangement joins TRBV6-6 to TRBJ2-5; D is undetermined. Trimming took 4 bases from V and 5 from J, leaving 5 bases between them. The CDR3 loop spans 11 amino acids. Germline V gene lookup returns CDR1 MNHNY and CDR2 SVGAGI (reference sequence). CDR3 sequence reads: CASSSGETQYF. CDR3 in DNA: TGTGCCAGCAGTTCCGGGGAGACCCAGTACTTC.

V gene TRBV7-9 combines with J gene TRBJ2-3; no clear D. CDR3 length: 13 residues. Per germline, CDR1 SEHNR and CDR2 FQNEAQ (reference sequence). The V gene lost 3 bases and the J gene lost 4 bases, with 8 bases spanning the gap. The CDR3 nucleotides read TGTGCCAGCAGCTTTTTTTCTGCAGATACGCAGTATTTT. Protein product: CASSFFSADTQYF. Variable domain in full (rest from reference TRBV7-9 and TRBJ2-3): DTGVSQNPRHKITKRGQNVTFRCDPISEHNRLYWYRQTLGQGPEFLTYFQNEAQLEKSRLLSDRFSAERPKGSFSTLEIQRTEQGDSAMYLCASSFFSADTQYFGPGTRLTVL.

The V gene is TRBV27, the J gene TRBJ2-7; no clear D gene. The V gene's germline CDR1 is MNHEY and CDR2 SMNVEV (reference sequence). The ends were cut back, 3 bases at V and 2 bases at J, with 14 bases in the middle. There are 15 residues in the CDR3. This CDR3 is CASSFLERVTYEQYF. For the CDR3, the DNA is TGTGCCAGCAGTTTCTTAGAACGGGTCACCTACGAGCAGTACTTC.

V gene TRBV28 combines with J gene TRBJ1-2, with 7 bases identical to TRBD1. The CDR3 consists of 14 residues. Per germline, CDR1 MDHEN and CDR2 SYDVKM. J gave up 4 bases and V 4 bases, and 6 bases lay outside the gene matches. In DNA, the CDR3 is TGTGCCAGCAGTTCACAGGGGCCCCCCTATGGCTACACCTTC. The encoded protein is CASSSQGPPYGYTF.

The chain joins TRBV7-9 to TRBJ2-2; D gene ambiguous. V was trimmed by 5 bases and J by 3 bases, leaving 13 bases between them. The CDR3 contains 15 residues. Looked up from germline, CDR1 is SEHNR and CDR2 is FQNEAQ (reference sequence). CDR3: CASSPLLRDTGELFF. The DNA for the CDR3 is TGTGCCAGCAGCCCGCTCCTCCGGGACACCGGGGAGCTGTTTTTT. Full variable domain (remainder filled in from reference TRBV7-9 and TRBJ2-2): DTGVSQNPRHKITKRGQNVTFRCDPISEHNRLYWYRQTLGQGPEFLTYFQNEAQLEKSRLLSDRFSAERPKGSFSTLEIQRTEQGDSAMYLCASSPLLRDTGELFFGEGSRLTVL.

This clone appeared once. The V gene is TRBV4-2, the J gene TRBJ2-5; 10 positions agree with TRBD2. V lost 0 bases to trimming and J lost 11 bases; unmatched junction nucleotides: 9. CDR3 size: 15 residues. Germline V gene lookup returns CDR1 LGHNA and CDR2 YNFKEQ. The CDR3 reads CASSQEASGRREQYF. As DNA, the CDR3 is TGTGCCAGCAGCCAAGAGGCTAGCGGGAGAAGGGAGCAGTACTTC.

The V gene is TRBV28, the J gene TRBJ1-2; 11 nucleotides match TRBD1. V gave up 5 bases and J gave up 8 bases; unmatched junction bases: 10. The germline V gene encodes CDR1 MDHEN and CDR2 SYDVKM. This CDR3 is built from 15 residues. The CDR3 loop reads CASSPRTGGADGYTF. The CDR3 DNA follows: TGTGCCAGCAGTCCCCGGACAGGGGGCGCCGACGGCTACACCTTC.

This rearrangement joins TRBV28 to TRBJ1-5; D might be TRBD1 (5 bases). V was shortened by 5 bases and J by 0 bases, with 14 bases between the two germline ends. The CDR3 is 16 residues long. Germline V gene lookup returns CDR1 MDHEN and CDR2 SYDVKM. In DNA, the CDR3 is TGTGCCAGCAGTCCCTGGGACTGGAATAGCAATCAGCCCCAGCATTTT. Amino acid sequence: CASSPWDWNSNQPQHF.

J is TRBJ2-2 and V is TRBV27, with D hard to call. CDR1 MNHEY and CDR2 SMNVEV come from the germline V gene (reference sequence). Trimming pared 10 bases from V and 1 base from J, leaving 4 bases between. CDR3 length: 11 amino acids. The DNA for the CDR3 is TGTGCCACCCAGAACACCGGGGAGCTGTTTTTT. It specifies CATQNTGELFF.

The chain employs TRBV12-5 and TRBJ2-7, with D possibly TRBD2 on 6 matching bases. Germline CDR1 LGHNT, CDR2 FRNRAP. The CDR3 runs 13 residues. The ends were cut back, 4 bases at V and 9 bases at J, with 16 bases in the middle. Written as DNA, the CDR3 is TGTGCTAGTGGTTCCGGGACTTCATACATGCAGTACTTC. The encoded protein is CASGSGTSYMQYF.

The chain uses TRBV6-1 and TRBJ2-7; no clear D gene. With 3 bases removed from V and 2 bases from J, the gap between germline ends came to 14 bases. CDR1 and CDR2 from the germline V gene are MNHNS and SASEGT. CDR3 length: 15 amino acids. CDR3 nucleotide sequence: TGTGCCAGCAGTGAGGCCCCAGAAACCACCTACGAGCAGTACTTC. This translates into CASSEAPETTYEQYF.

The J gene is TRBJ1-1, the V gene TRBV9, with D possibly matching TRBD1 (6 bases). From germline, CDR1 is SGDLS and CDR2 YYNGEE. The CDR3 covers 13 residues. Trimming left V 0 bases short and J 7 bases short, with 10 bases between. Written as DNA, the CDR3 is TGTGCCAGCAGCGTAGTTGGCAGGGGTGAAGCTTTCTTT. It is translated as CASSVVGRGEAFF. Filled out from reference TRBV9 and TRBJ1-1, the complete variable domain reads DSGVTQTPKHLITATGQRVTLRCSPRSGDLSVYWYQQSLDQGLQFLIQYYNGEERAKGNILERFSAQQFPDLHSELNLSSLELGDSALYFCASSVVGRGEAFFGQGTRLTVV.

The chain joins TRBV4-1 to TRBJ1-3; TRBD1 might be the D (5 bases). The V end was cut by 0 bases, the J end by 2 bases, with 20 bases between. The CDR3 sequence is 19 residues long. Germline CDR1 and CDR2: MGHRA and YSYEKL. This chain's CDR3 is CASSQDSRVALGPGNTIYF. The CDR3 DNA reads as TGCGCCAGCAGCCAAGATTCCAGGGTTGCCCTGGGGCCTGGAAACACCATATATTTT.

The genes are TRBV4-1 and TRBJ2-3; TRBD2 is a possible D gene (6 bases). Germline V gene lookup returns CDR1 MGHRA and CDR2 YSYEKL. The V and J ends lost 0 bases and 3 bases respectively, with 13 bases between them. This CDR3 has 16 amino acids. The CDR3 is CASSQESRGKTDTQYF. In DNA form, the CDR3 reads TGCGCCAGCAGCCAAGAATCCCGGGGGAAGACAGATACGCAGTATTTT.

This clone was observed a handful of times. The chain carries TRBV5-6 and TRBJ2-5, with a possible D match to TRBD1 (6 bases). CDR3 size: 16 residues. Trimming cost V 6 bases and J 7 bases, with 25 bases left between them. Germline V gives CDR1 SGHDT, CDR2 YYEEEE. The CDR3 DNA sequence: TGTGCCAGCACCACCAAGGGATTTAGGGTAGGGGGGACCCAGTACTTC. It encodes CASTTKGFRVGGTQYF.

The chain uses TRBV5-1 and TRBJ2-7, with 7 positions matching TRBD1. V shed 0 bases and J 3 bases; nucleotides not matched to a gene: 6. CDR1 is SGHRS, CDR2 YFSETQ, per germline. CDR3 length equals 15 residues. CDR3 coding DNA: TGCGCCAGCAGCTTGGGACAGGGCGAAGGCTACGAGCAGTACTTC. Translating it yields CASSLGQGEGYEQYF. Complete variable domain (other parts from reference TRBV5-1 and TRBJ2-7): KAGVTQTPRYLIKTRGQQVTLSCSPISGHRSVSWYQQTPGQGLQFLFEYFSETQRNKGNFPGRFSGRQFSNSRSEMNVSTLELGDSALYLCASSLGQGEGYEQYFGPGTRLTVT.

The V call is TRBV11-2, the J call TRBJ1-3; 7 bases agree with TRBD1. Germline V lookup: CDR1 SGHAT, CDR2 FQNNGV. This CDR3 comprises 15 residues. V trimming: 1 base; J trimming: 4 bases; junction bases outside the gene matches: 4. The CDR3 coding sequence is TGTGCCAGCAGCTTAGCAGGACAGGTCGGAAACACCATATATTTT. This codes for CASSLAGQVGNTIYF.

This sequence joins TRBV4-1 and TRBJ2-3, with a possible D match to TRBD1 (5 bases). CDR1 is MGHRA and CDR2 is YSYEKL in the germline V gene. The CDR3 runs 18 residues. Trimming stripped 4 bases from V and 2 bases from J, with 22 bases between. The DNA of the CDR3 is TGCGCCAGCAGCCCGCCCACGTCTGACAGACAATACACAGATACGCAGTATTTT. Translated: CASSPPTSDRQYTDTQYF.

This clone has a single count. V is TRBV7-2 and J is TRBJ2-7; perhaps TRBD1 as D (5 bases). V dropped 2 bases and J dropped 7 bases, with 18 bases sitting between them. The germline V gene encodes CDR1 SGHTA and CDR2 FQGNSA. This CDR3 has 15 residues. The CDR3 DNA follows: TGTGCCAGCAGCTTATCGACAGCAGCCCGTGGTGAGCAGTACTTC. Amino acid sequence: CASSLSTAARGEQYF. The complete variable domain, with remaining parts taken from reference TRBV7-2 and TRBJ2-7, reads GAGVSQSPSNKVTEKGKDVELRCDPISGHTALYWYRQSLGQGLEFLIYFQGNSAPDKSGLPSDRFSAERTGGSVSTLTIQRTQQEDSAVYLCASSLSTAARGEQYFGPGTRLTVT.

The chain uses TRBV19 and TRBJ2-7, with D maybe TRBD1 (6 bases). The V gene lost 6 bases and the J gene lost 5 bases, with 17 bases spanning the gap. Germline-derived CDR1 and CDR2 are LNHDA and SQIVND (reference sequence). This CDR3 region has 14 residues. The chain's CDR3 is CASSPSGAVNEQYF. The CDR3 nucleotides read TGTGCCAGTAGCCCCTCAGGGGCGGTAAACGAGCAGTACTTC.

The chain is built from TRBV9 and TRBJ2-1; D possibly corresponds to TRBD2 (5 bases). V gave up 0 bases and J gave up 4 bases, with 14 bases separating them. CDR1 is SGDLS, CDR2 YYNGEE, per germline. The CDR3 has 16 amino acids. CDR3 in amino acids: CASSVVHSSGYNEQFF. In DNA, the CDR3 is TGTGCCAGCAGCGTAGTTCACTCCTCGGGATACAATGAGCAGTTCTTC.

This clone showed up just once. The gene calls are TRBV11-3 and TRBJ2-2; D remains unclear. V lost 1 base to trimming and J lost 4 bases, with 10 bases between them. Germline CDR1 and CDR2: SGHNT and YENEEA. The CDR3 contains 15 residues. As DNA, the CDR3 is TGTGCCAGCAGCTTAGTCCTTGGGCTCACCGGGGAGCTGTTTTTT. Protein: CASSLVLGLTGELFF.

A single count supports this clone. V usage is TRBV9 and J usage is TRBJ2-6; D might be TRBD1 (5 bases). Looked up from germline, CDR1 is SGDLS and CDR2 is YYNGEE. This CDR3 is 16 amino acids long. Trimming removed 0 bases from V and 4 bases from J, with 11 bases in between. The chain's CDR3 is CASSVGLGAGANVLTF. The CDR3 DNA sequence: TGTGCCAGCAGCGTAGGGCTAGGGGCCGGGGCCAACGTCCTGACTTTC.

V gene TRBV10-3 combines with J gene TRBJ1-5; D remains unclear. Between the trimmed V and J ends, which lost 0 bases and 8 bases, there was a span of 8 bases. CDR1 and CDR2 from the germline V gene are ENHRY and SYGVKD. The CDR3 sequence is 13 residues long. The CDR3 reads CAISESAREPQHF. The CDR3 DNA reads TGTGCCATCAGTGAGTCAGCGAGGGAGCCCCAGCATTTT.

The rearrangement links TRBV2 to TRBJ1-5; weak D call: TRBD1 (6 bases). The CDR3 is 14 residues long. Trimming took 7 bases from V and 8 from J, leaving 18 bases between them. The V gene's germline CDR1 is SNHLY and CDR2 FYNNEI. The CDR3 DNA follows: TGTGCCAGCACTACATACAGGGAGGGGGAGCCCCAGCATTTT. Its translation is CASTTYREGEPQHF.

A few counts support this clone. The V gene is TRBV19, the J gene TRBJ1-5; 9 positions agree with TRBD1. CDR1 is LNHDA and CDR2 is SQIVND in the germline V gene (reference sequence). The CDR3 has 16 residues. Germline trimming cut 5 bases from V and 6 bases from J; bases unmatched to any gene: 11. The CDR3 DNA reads TGTGCCAGTAGTCCCGGGACAGGGACGTGGGCTCAGCCCCAGCATTTT. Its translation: CASSPGTGTWAQPQHF.

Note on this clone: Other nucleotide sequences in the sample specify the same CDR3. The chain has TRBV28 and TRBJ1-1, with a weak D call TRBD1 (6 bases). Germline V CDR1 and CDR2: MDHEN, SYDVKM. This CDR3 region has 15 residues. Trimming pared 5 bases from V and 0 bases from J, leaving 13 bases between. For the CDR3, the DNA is TGTGCCAGCAGTCCACACACAGGGTTGAACACTGAAGCTTTCTTT. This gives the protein CASSPHTGLNTEAFF.

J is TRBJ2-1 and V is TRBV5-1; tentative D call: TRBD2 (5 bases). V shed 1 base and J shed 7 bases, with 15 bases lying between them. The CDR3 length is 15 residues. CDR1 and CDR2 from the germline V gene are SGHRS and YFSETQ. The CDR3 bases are TGCGCCAGCAGCTTGAGTGTTTCCGGGAATAATGAGCAGTTCTTC. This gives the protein CASSLSVSGNNEQFF. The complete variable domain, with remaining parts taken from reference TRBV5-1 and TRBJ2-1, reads KAGVTQTPRYLIKTRGQQVTLSCSPISGHRSVSWYQQTPGQGLQFLFEYFSETQRNKGNFPGRFSGRQFSNSRSEMNVSTLELGDSALYLCASSLSVSGNNEQFFGPGTRLTVL.

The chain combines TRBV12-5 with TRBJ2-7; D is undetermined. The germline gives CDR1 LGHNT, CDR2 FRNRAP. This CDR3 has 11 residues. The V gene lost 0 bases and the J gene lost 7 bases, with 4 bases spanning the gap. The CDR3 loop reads CASGLVGEQYF. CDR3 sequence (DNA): TGTGCTAGTGGTTTGGTCGGGGAGCAGTACTTC.

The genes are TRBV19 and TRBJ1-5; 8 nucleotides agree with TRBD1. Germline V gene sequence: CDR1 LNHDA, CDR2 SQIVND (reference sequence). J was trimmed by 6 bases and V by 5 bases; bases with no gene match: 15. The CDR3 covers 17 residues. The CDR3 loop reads CASSRRTGLPPGQPQHF. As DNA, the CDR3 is TGTGCCAGTAGTCGGCGGACAGGGCTCCCACCAGGTCAGCCCCAGCATTTT.